This is a list of T cell receptor beta chains from one sample in a study of blood T cell repertoires in COVID-19. Profiled with immunoSEQ multiplex PCR; TCRdb holds only in-frame clones, not every one. The table lists 430,000 or so clones, approximately 90% of them singletons. The sequenced sample was PBMCs or T cells enriched from blood (not recorded which). The receptors originated from a woman in her forties who had recovered from COVID-19. The CDR3 runs from the conserved cysteine through the conserved F or W. The order of the fields is J gene, V gene, D gene, clone size, CDR3 protein, CDR3 DNA. D genes are given only for firm matches. Clone size is shown for a subset of rows, as once, few, many or a class of expanded clone.

TRBJ1-6,TRBV11-2,NA,NA,CASSLAPSYNSPLHF,TGTGCCAGCAGCTTAGCCCCGAGCTATAATTCACCCCTCCACTTT
TRBJ1-2,TRBV2,NA,NA,CASSEARESGYTF,TGTGCCAGCAGTGAAGCGAGGGAATCTGGCTACACCTTC
TRBJ1-2,TRBV13,NA,NA,CASTENGRVLYSYTF,TGTGCCAGCACCGAAAATGGGAGGGTTTTGTACAGCTACACCTTC
TRBJ2-5,TRBV5-1,TRBD1,NA,CASSSGQGEETQYF,TGCGCCAGCAGCTCCGGACAGGGTGAAGAGACCCAGTACTTC
TRBJ2-1,TRBV9,NA,NA,CASSVGQQGDEQFF,TGTGCCAGCAGCGTAGGTCAACAGGGCGATGAGCAGTTCTTC
TRBJ2-7,TRBV7-2,TRBD2,NA,CASSRTSGSYEQYF,TGTGCCAGCAGCCGGACTAGCGGGAGTTACGAGCAGTACTTC
TRBJ1-2,TRBV7-2,TRBD1,NA,CASSFYATGDYGYTF,TGTGCCAGCAGCTTTTACGCAACAGGGGACTATGGCTACACCTTC
TRBJ2-1,TRBV25-1,TRBD1,NA,CASSIDRVANEQFF,TGTGCCAGCAGTATAGACAGGGTGGCCAATGAGCAGTTCTTC
TRBJ2-2,TRBV27,NA,NA,CASSFTQGGHGELFF,TGTGCCAGCAGTTTCACGCAGGGAGGTCACGGGGAGCTGTTTTTT
TRBJ1-1,TRBV19,NA,NA,CASSIVVRVSTEAFF,TGTGCCAGTAGTATTGTGGTCAGGGTGAGCACTGAAGCTTTCTTT
TRBJ1-1,TRBV24-1,TRBD1,NA,CATDGQGRIEANTEAFF,TGTGCCACCGACGGACAGGGACGGATCGAAGCGAACACTGAAGCTTTCTTT
TRBJ2-1,TRBV6-2/TRBV6-3,TRBD2,NA,CASSYVAGGPGNEQFF,TGTGCCAGCAGTTACGTAGCGGGAGGGCCCGGAAATGAGCAGTTCTTC
TRBJ1-2,TRBV10-3,TRBD1,NA,CAISESGQDGYGYTF,TGTGCCATCAGTGAGTCCGGACAGGATGGCTATGGCTACACCTTC
TRBJ2-1,TRBV4-3,NA,NA,CASSQETLEFHEQFF,TGCGCCAGCAGCCAAGAGACCCTGGAGTTCCATGAGCAGTTCTTC
TRBJ1-6,TRBV27,NA,once,CASSFVEGRSPLHF,TGTGCCAGCAGTTTTGTGGAGGGACGTTCACCCCTCCACTTT
TRBJ2-3,TRBV5-4,TRBD2,NA,CASSLEPSGSTDTQYF,TGTGCCAGCAGCTTGGAGCCTAGCGGGAGCACAGATACGCAGTATTTT
TRBJ2-7,TRBV6-1,TRBD2,once,CASSAGTSGRSSYEQYF,TGTGCCAGCAGTGCCGGGACTAGCGGAAGGAGCTCCTACGAGCAGTACTTC
TRBJ1-1,TRBV3-1/TRBV3-2,NA,NA,CASSQVGVTEAFF,TGTGCCAGCAGCCAAGTCGGGGTGACTGAAGCTTTCTTT
TRBJ2-7,TRBV11-2,NA,few,CASSPGHQYGDEQYF,TGTGCCAGCAGCCCCGGTCATCAATACGGTGACGAGCAGTACTTC
TRBJ1-1,TRBV20-1,NA,NA,CSASFRSGGAFF,TGCAGTGCTAGTTTTAGGTCTGGAGGAGCTTTCTTT
TRBJ1-2,TRBV9,NA,NA,CASSVEGDGRRRGYTF,TGTGCCAGCAGCGTAGAGGGGGACGGAAGGCGGCGTGGCTACACCTTC
TRBJ1-1,TRBV4-1,TRBD1,once,CASSQDTGGVTEAFF,TGCGCCAGCAGCCAAGATACAGGGGGTGTCACTGAAGCTTTCTTT
TRBJ2-2,TRBV5-1,TRBD2,NA,CASSGGRLTGELFF,TGCGCCAGCAGCGGCGGGAGGCTCACCGGGGAGCTGTTTTTT
TRBJ2-5,TRBV5-5,NA,NA,CASSPPLETQYF,TGTGCCAGCAGCCCCCCCCTGGAGACCCAGTACTTC
TRBJ1-4,TRBV4-3,NA,NA,CASSQVAPRRENEKLFF,TGCGCCAGCAGCCAAGTGGCCCCCCGACGGGAAAATGAAAAACTGTTTTTT
TRBJ2-5,TRBV15,NA,NA,CATNLRGSETQYF,TGTGCCACCAACCTACGGGGGTCAGAGACCCAGTACTTC
TRBJ2-5,TRBV21-1,NA,NA,CASSFRDQAYQETQYF,TGTGCCAGCAGCTTCCGGGATCAGGCGTACCAAGAGACCCAGTACTTC
TRBJ1-2,TRBV18,TRBD1,NA,CASSQPGQGESYGYTF,TGTGCCAGCTCACAACCGGGACAGGGAGAATCCTATGGCTACACCTTC
TRBJ2-7,TRBV5-1,NA,NA,CASSPGVSGYEQYF,TGCGCCAGCAGCCCGGGGGTTAGCGGCTACGAGCAGTACTTC
TRBJ2-5,TRBV27,TRBD2,NA,CASNHPSGLAGPKETQYF,TGTGCCAGCAACCACCCGAGTGGGCTAGCGGGACCCAAAGAGACCCAGTACTTC
TRBJ2-1,TRBV10-3,TRBD2,NA,CAISAGLALYNEQFF,TGTGCCATCAGTGCGGGACTAGCGCTATACAATGAGCAGTTCTTC
TRBJ2-5,TRBV10-3,NA,NA,CAISERRGETQYF,TGTGCCATCAGTGAGCGACGGGGGGAGACCCAGTACTTC
TRBJ1-2,TRBV2,TRBD1,NA,CASGTGANYGYTF,TGTGCCAGCGGGACAGGGGCTAACTATGGCTACACCTTC
TRBJ2-7,TRBV5-5,TRBD2,NA,CASSLDGGRAREQYF,TGTGCCAGCAGCTTAGACGGCGGGAGGGCCCGGGAGCAGTACTTC
TRBJ2-1,TRBV11-2,NA,NA,CASSWGHRYNEQFF,TGTGCCAGCAGCTGGGGACATCGATACAATGAGCAGTTCTTC
TRBJ1-2,TRBV30,NA,many,CAWIDLGDTNSYGYTF,TGTGCCTGGATAGACTTAGGGGACACCAACTCCTATGGCTACACCTTC
TRBJ2-2,TRBV10-3,TRBD1,NA,CAISESTSGQGVLTGELFF,TGTGCCATCAGTGAGTCGACTTCCGGACAGGGGGTTTTGACCGGGGAGCTGTTTTTT
TRBJ1-4,TRBV10-3,TRBD1,NA,CAISGGTGLGEKLFF,TGTGCCATCAGTGGTGGGACAGGGTTAGGCGAAAAACTGTTTTTT
TRBJ2-7,TRBV7-2,TRBD2,few,CASSLGASGSLTYEQYF,TGTGCCAGCAGCTTAGGGGCTAGCGGGAGTCTAACCTACGAGCAGTACTTC
TRBJ1-1,TRBV27,TRBD1,few,CASSPGQGAGNTEAFF,TGTGCCAGCAGTCCCGGACAGGGGGCGGGGAACACTGAAGCTTTCTTT
TRBJ1-2,TRBV5-1,NA,NA,CASSIDRPNYGYTF,TGCGCCAGCAGTATAGACAGGCCGAACTATGGCTACACCTTC
TRBJ1-4,TRBV18,NA,once,CASSPLGDEKLFF,TGTGCCAGCTCACCCCTAGGGGATGAAAAACTGTTTTTT